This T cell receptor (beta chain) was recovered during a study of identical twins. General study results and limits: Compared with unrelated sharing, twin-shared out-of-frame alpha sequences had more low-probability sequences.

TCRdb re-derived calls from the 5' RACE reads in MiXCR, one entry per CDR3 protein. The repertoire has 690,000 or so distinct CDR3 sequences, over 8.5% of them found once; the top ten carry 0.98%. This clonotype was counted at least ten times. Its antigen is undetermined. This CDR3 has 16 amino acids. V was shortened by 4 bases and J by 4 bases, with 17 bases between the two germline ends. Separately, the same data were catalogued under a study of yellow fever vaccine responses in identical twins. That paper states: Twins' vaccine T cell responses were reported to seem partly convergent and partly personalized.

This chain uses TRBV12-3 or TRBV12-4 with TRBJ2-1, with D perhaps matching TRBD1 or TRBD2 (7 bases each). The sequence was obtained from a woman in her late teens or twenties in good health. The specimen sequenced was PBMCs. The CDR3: CASSSTRGGLYNEQFF. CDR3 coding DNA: TGTGCCAGCAGTTCGACCAGGGGGGGTCTTTACAATGAGCAGTTCTTC.